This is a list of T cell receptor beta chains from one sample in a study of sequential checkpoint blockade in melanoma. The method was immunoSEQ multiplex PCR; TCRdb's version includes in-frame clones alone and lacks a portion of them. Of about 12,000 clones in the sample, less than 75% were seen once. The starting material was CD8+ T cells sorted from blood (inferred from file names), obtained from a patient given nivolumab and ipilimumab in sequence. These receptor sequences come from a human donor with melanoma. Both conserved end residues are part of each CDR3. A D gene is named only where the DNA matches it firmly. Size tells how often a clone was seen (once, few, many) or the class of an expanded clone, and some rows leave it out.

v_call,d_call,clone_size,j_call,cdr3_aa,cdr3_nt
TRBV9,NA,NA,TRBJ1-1,CASSVGDSVNTEAFF,TGTGCCAGCAGCGTAGGGGACTCGGTGAACACTGAAGCTTTCTTT
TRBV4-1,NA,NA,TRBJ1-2,CASSPRGGNYGYTF,TGCGCCAGCAGCCCGAGGGGGGGTAACTATGGCTACACCTTC
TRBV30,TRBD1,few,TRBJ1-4,CAWSEMDRGLGRLFF,TGTGCCTGGAGTGAAATGGACAGGGGCCTCGGAAGACTGTTTTTT
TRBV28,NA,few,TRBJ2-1,CASTPAPLDSPSSYNEQFF,TGTGCCAGCACCCCGGCTCCCCTTGACAGTCCGAGCTCCTACAATGAGCAGTTCTTC
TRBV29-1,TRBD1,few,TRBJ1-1,CSVDPGQPRGARAEAFF,TGCAGCGTTGACCCTGGACAGCCCAGGGGGGCCAGGGCTGAAGCTTTCTTT
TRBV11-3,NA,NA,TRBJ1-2,CASSSSGSSLSYGYTF,TGTGCCAGCAGCTCTAGCGGGAGCTCCTTAAGCTATGGCTACACCTTC
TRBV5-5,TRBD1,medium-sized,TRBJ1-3,CASSDWTGGNTIYF,TGTGCCAGCAGCGATTGGACAGGGGGAAACACCATATATTTT
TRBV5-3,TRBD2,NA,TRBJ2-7,CASSSGLAGAGEQYF,TGTGCCAGCAGCTCGGGACTAGCGGGAGCGGGCGAGCAGTACTTC
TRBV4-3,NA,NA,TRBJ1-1,CASSQIGGSEAFF,TGCGCCAGCAGCCAAATTGGGGGGAGTGAAGCTTTCTTT
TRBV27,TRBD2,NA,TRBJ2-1,CASSLSKEGLAGPYNEQFF,TGTGCCAGCAGTTTATCGAAGGAGGGACTAGCGGGGCCATACAATGAGCAGTTCTTC
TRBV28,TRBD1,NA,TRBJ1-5,CASRYTGTGMGQPQHF,TGTGCCAGCAGGTACACCGGGACAGGGATGGGTCAGCCCCAGCATTTT
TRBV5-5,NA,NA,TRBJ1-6,CASSLNERNRIGDSPLHF,TGTGCCAGCAGCTTGAACGAGCGGAACAGAATTGGGGATTCACCCCTCCACTTT
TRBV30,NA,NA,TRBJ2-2,CAEGRGGTGELFF,TGTGCCGAGGGCAGGGGCGGGACCGGGGAGCTGTTTTTT
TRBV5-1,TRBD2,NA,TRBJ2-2,CASSSPGTRSPELFF,TGCGCCAGCAGCAGCCCCGGGACTAGAAGTCCGGAGCTGTTTTTT